This T cell receptor (beta chain) was recovered during a study of blood T cells in healthy people across ages. Study in general: There was about one barcoded beta molecule captured by template switching per two T cells.

The authors ran a second PCR of roughly 7 to 11 cycles using a sample-barcoded 5' primer and a J-beta primer mix. MiXCR, applied by TCRdb to the 5' RACE reads, yields one record per CDR3 protein. The sample lists nearly 800,000 distinct CDR3 sequences, approximately 25% seen once, with under 4.5% in the top ten. Germline V gives CDR1 MNHEY, CDR2 SVGEGT. The CDR3 consists of 13 residues. The same data also went into a second study, on T cells of mothers and their children. That paper adds: RNA that had been extracted went wholly into cDNA synthesis, at around 1.5 ug per 15 ul. Over 8 million TCR beta CDR3 reads were obtained from each mother, and roughly 2.9 million from each child.

Sample: blood. The TCR was taken from a boy younger than 18 in good health. The rearrangement joins TRBV6-2 or TRBV6-3 to TRBJ2-5, with no clear D. The J call is doubtful: the DNA matches TRBJ2-7 better. CDR3 DNA sequence: TGTGCCAGCAGACTCCCGGTCTCCTACGAGCAGTACTTC. This translates into CASRLPVSYEQYF.